The 30 T cell receptor beta chains listed next were all sequenced from one sample in a study of neurological immune-mediated disorders. TCRdb re-called the 5' RACE reads with MiXCR, one entry per CDR3 protein. The sample includes tens of thousands of distinct CDR3 sequences, nearly 7.5% of them seen just once. The sequenced material came from PBMCs. The receptors stem from a woman aged 40 to 50 in good health.

This clonotype was observed at least ten times. This chain joins TRBV6-2 or TRBV6-3 and TRBJ1-2; 11 bases map to TRBD1. CDR1 and CDR2 from the germline V gene are MNHEY and SVGEGT. This CDR3 is built from 13 residues. V dropped 5 bases and J dropped 7; count of bases not matched to a gene: 3. This CDR3 reads CASSGQGARGYTF. The CDR3 region has the DNA TGTGCCAGCAGTGGACAGGGGGCGCGTGGCTACACCTTC.

In this sample, this clonotype turned up many times. The DNA of the CDR3 is TGCGCCAGCAGCCCCGGATCTTCTGGAAACACCATATATTTT. Translating it yields CASSPGSSGNTIYF. The chain employs TRBV5-1 and TRBJ1-3, with D hard to call. V was trimmed by 4 bases and J by 1 base, leaving 9 bases between them. CDR3 length equals 14 residues. Per the germline V gene, CDR1 is SGHRS and CDR2 is YFSETQ. Combining the CDR3 with reference TRBV5-1 and TRBJ1-3 gives the whole variable domain KAGVTQTPRYLIKTRGQQVTLSCSPISGHRSVSWYQQTPGQGLQFLFEYFSETQRNKGNFPGRFSGRQFSNSRSEMNVSTLELGDSALYLCASSPGSSGNTIYFGEGSWLTVV.

This clonotype has more than one count but fewer than ten. The V gene is TRBV19, the J gene TRBJ1-6; no clear D gene. V gave up 5 bases and J gave up 14 bases, with 13 bases separating them. This CDR3 is 12 amino acids long. CDR1 and CDR2 (germline): LNHDA, SQIVND (reference sequence). This chain's CDR3 is CASSGEPRTLHF. The CDR3 region has the DNA TGTGCCAGTAGTGGGGAGCCCCGGACCCTCCACTTT.

This clonotype occurred many times. A read error is possible here, since a much larger clone lies one base away. The gene calls are TRBV20-1 and TRBJ2-6; D gene unclear. The ends were cut back, 7 bases at V and 0 bases at J, with 10 bases in the middle. This CDR3 has 14 residues. Per germline, CDR1 DFQATT and CDR2 SNEGSKA (reference sequence). The CDR3 nucleotides are TGCAGTGTCGACCTATCCTCTGGGGCCAACGTCCTGACTTTC. Amino acid sequence: CSVDLSSGANVLTF.

The table lists this clonotype with many counts. J is TRBJ2-7 and V is TRBV11-2, with no clear D. Trimming left V 4 bases short and J 3 bases short, with 7 bases between. The CDR3 covers 12 residues. Germline V gene data show CDR1 as SGHAT and CDR2 as FQNNGV. The CDR3 DNA reads as TGTGCCAGCAGCTCTTTAAACTACGAGCAGTACGTC. Its translation: CASSSLNYEQYV.

J is TRBJ2-3 and V is TRBV28; D is undetermined. The CDR3 is made up of 14 amino acids. V lost 5 bases to trimming and J lost 5 bases, with 14 bases between them. From germline, CDR1 is MDHEN and CDR2 SYDVKM. In DNA, the CDR3 is TGTGCCAGCAGTCCCTACCGTCGGCAAGATACGCAGTATTTT. This codes for CASSPYRRQDTQYF.

This clonotype was picked up many times. The chain recombines TRBV10-3 with TRBJ1-2; TRBD1 agrees at 10 bases. Losses at the gene ends were 6 bases for V and 8 bases for J; bases not matched to a gene: 15. CDR1 is ENHRY and CDR2 is SYGVKD in the germline V gene. This CDR3 spans 16 amino acids. CDR3 nucleotides: TGTGCCATCAGCGACAAAGGGGACAGGGGCTCTAGGGGCTACACCTTC. Translating it yields CAISDKGDRGSRGYTF.

The table lists this clonotype with many counts. This chain uses TRBV5-1 with TRBJ2-1; TRBD2 matches 14 bases. The V segment lost 4 bases and the J segment 5 bases; nucleotides outside the gene matches: 11. The CDR3 length is 18 residues. Per germline, CDR1 SGHRS and CDR2 YFSETQ. DNA of the CDR3: TGCGCCAGCAGCCCCCGACTAGCGGGAGGGCCCATTAACAATGAGCAGTTCTTC. It yields the protein CASSPRLAGGPINNEQFF.

At least ten counts were recorded for this clonotype. This chain connects TRBV20-1 to TRBJ2-7; 8 nucleotides agree with TRBD2. The germline V gene has CDR1 DFQATT and CDR2 SNEGSKA (reference sequence). The CDR3 is made up of 12 amino acids. Trimming removed 8 bases from V and 5 bases from J; junction bases left unmatched: 8. The CDR3 DNA reads TGCAGTACTAAGACTAGCGAGGACGAGCAGTACTTC. The encoded protein is CSTKTSEDEQYF.

This clonotype was recorded many times. The CDR3 sequence is CASSQGVGGTEAFF. The CDR3 nucleotides read TGTGCCAGCAGCCAAGGCGTGGGGGGAACTGAAGCTTTCTTT. The chain links TRBV3-1 to TRBJ1-1; TRBD1 is a possible D gene (5 bases). From germline, CDR1 is LGHDT and CDR2 YNNKEL (reference sequence). The CDR3 length is 14 residues. Between the trimmed V and J ends, which lost 1 base and 5 bases, there was a span of 11 bases. Looking up the rest from reference TRBV3-1 and TRBJ1-1 gives the full variable domain: DTAVSQTPKYLVTQMGNDKSIKCEQNLGHDTMYWYKQDSKKFLKIMFSYNNKELIINETVPNRFSPKSPDKAHLNLHINSLELGDSAVYFCASSQGVGGTEAFFGQGTRLTVV.

This clonotype was counted at least ten times. The rearrangement uses TRBV5-1 and TRBJ1-1; D is perhaps TRBD1 (5 bases). This CDR3 region has 16 residues. Germline-derived CDR1 and CDR2 are SGHRS and YFSETQ. V lost 4 bases to trimming and J lost 2 bases, with 18 bases between them. The CDR3: CASSITPGTVNTEAFF. DNA of the CDR3: TGCGCCAGCAGCATAACTCCAGGGACGGTTAACACTGAAGCTTTCTTT.

In this sample, this clonotype turned up many times. The CDR3 DNA reads TGTGCCAGCAGCCCCTATTCGGCCTCCTACAATGAGCAGTTCTTC. Its translation is CASSPYSASYNEQFF. This chain uses TRBV14 with TRBJ2-1; the D is unclear. This CDR3 is 15 amino acids long. The germline V and J ends were trimmed by 4 bases and 0 bases, with 10 bases remaining between them. Germline V gene data show CDR1 as SGHDN and CDR2 as FVKESK.

This clonotype was observed at least ten times. The chain has TRBV10-3 and TRBJ2-5, with TRBD1 matching over 8 bases. CDR3 length: 13 residues. Trimming at V came to 10 bases and at J to 4 bases, leaving 8 bases not matched to a gene. Germline V lookup: CDR1 ENHRY, CDR2 SYGVKD. The chain's CDR3 is CATRDRPSETQYF. In nucleotides, the CDR3 is TGTGCCACACGGGACAGGCCATCAGAGACCCAGTACTTC.

This clonotype was recorded many times. The CDR3 protein is CSASPLKETQYF. The DNA of the CDR3 is TGCAGTGCTAGCCCCCTAAAAGAGACCCAGTACTTC. The rearrangement links TRBV20-1 to TRBJ2-5; D is uncertain. The germline CDR1 and CDR2 sequences are DFQATT and SNEGSKA (reference sequence). The ends were cut back, 3 bases at V and 3 bases at J, with 8 bases in the middle. The CDR3 totals 12 residues.

In this sample, this clonotype turned up many times. This chain links TRBV5-1 with TRBJ2-3; D is unclear. Germline CDR1 and CDR2: SGHRS and YFSETQ. The CDR3 covers 14 residues. The V end lost 2 bases, the J end lost 4 bases, and 11 bases lay between the germline ends. Here the CDR3 DNA reads TGCGCCAGCAGCTTTGGGCAGGTGGCAGATACGCAGTATTTT. This codes for CASSFGQVADTQYF.

The genes are TRBV7-9 and TRBJ2-4; tentative D call: TRBD2 (5 bases). The CDR3 has 17 amino acids. Per germline, CDR1 SEHNR and CDR2 FQNEAQ (reference sequence). The V end was cut by 1 base, the J end by 0 bases, with 13 bases between. Here the CDR3 DNA reads TGTGCCAGCAGCTTAGGTACTTTCGGGGTAGCCAAAAACATTCAGTACTTC. Translated, it gives CASSLGTFGVAKNIQYF.

This clonotype was observed at least ten times. V gene TRBV7-2 combines with J gene TRBJ2-7, with TRBD2 identical over 9 bases. V lost 5 bases, J lost 6 bases, and 8 bases stayed unmatched. This CDR3 contains 14 residues. The V gene's germline CDR1 is SGHTA and CDR2 FQGNSA. Here the CDR3 DNA reads TGTGCCAGCAGCCAGGGAGCGGGAGGACCCGAGCAGTACTTC. Encoded protein: CASSQGAGGPEQYF.

This clonotype was counted at least ten times. J is TRBJ2-7 and V is TRBV28, with TRBD2 as a possible D gene (6 bases). The CDR3 has 13 amino acids. The V and J ends lost 6 bases and 2 bases respectively, with 11 bases between them. Germline V lookup: CDR1 MDHEN, CDR2 SYDVKM. For the CDR3, the DNA is TGTGCCAGCAGCTTAGGAGGGACCTACGAGCAGTACGTC. It encodes CASSLGGTYEQYV.

Concerning this clonotype itself: A much larger clone sits a single nucleotide away, making a read error possible. J is TRBJ2-6 and V is TRBV7-6; possibly TRBD1 for D (6 bases). With 6 bases removed from V and 6 bases from J, the gap between germline ends came to 12 bases. This CDR3 comprises 14 residues. CDR1 and CDR2 from the germline V gene are SGHVS and FNYEAQ. CDR3 DNA sequence: TGTGCCAGCAGACAGGGATCCGTGGCCAACGTCCTGACTTTC. This sequence encodes CASRQGSVANVLTF.

This clonotype has ten or more counts. The V call is TRBV5-1, the J call TRBJ2-7, with 7 bases matching TRBD1. The V gene's germline CDR1 is SGHRS and CDR2 YFSETQ. V lost 3 bases to trimming and J lost 6 bases; unmatched junction nucleotides: 12. The length of the CDR3 is 15 residues. The CDR3 nucleotides read TGCGCCAGCAGCTCTGGTTTTTCAGGGGGAGCCGAGCAGTACTTC. Its protein product is CASSSGFSGGAEQYF. Together with reference TRBV5-1 and TRBJ2-7, the CDR3 gives the full variable domain: KAGVTQTPRYLIKTRGQQVTLSCSPISGHRSVSWYQQTPGQGLQFLFEYFSETQRNKGNFPGRFSGRQFSNSRSEMNVSTLELGDSALYLCASSSGFSGGAEQYFGPGTRLTVT.

This clonotype was counted many times. The chain has TRBV4-1 and TRBJ1-1; D is possibly TRBD1 (6 bases). CDR1 and CDR2 (germline): MGHRA, YSYEKL. This CDR3 is built from 15 residues. V was shortened by 0 bases and J by 11 bases, with 19 bases between the two germline ends. In DNA form, the CDR3 reads TGCGCCAGCAGCCAAGAAACTACTCTCGGGGGCGCGGCTTTCTTT. This sequence encodes CASSQETTLGGAAFF.

There are many counts of this clonotype. The chain combines TRBV7-9 with TRBJ2-7; D gene ambiguous. Trimming pared 4 bases from V and 2 bases from J, leaving 6 bases between. CDR1 is SEHNR, CDR2 FQNEAQ, per germline (reference sequence). The CDR3 length is 12 residues. The CDR3 sequence: CASSSDPYEQYF. Written as DNA, the CDR3 is TGTGCCAGCAGCTCGGACCCCTACGAGCAGTACTTC.

In this sample, this clonotype turned up many times. The chain couples TRBV20-1 to TRBJ2-5, with a tentative D call TRBD2 (7 bases). V was clipped by 3 bases and J by 2 bases, with 13 bases between them. This CDR3 has 14 amino acids. Looked up from germline, CDR1 is DFQATT and CDR2 is SNEGSKA (reference sequence). The CDR3 here is CSASKGDYQETQYF. CDR3 DNA sequence: TGCAGTGCTAGTAAGGGGGACTATCAAGAGACCCAGTACTTC.

This clonotype was counted many times. The chain recombines TRBV29-1 with TRBJ2-5; either TRBD1 or TRBD2 may fit D (5 bases each). Germline V CDR1 and CDR2: SQVTM, ANQGSEA. The CDR3 loop spans 15 amino acids. V lost 4 bases and J lost 4, with 19 bases in between. The DNA for the CDR3 is TGCAGCGTTGGCCTGACAGAGAGCGGAGGAGAGACCCAGTACTTC. This translates into CSVGLTESGGETQYF.

This clonotype was observed at least ten times. The CDR3 here is CASSLTYRETYGYTF. The CDR3 nucleotides read TGTGCCAGCAGCCTGACTTACAGGGAAACGTATGGCTACACCTTC. The chain joins TRBV5-5 to TRBJ1-2; the D gene is possibly TRBD1 (6 bases). The CDR3 covers 15 residues. The V gene lost 4 bases and the J gene lost 5 bases, with 18 bases spanning the gap. Per the germline V gene, CDR1 is SGHKS and CDR2 is YYEKEE (reference sequence). Full variable domain (rest looked up from reference TRBV5-5 and TRBJ1-2): DAGVTQSPTHLIKTRGQQVTLRCSPISGHKSVSWYQQVLGQGPQFIFQYYEKEERGRGNFPDRFSARQFPNYSSELNVNALLLGDSALYLCASSLTYRETYGYTFGSGTRLTVV.

On this clonotype: Possible read error: a much larger clone is one base away. The DNA for the CDR3 is TGTGCCAGTAGTATTACGGAGGGCACAGATACGCAGTATTTT. Amino acids: CASSITEGTDTQYF. This chain links TRBV19 with TRBJ2-3, with a possible D match to TRBD2 (5 bases). Germline V CDR1 and CDR2: LNHDA, SQIVND (reference sequence). The CDR3 runs 14 residues. The V gene lost 3 bases and the J gene lost 1 base, with 8 bases spanning the gap. Full variable domain (remainder filled in from reference TRBV19 and TRBJ2-3): DGGITQSPKYLFRKEGQNVTLSCEQNLNHDAMYWYRQDPGQGLRLIYYSQIVNDFQKGDIAEGYSVSREKKESFPLTVTSAQKNPTAFYLCASSITEGTDTQYFGPGTRLTVL.

This clonotype was observed at least ten times. The J gene is TRBJ2-7, the V gene TRBV27; D ambiguous. In germline, CDR1 is MNHEY, CDR2 SMNVEV (reference sequence). V lost 5 bases, J lost 1 base, and 9 bases lay in between. CDR3 length: 13 amino acids. Here the CDR3 reads CASSPSISYEQYF. CDR3 sequence (DNA): TGTGCCAGCAGTCCGTCTATTTCCTACGAGCAGTACTTC.

This clonotype was observed many times. This chain joins TRBV5-1 and TRBJ2-1; maybe TRBD2 (6 bases). CDR3 length: 15 amino acids. Germline V gives CDR1 SGHRS, CDR2 YFSETQ. Trimming removed 3 bases from V and 9 bases from J, with 19 bases in between. The chain's CDR3 is CASSSDPGTDREQFF. CDR3 DNA: TGCGCCAGCAGCTCAGACCCCGGGACTGACCGTGAGCAGTTCTTC.

In this sample, this clonotype turned up many times. This chain joins TRBV5-1 and TRBJ2-1; 10 nucleotides match TRBD1. The CDR3 spans 16 residues. Germline V gene data show CDR1 as SGHRS and CDR2 as YFSETQ. Unmatched junction bases numbered 10, after V lost 6 bases and J lost 4 bases. Here the CDR3 reads CASTPPGQGSYNEQFF. The CDR3 region has the DNA TGCGCCAGCACCCCACCGGGACAGGGGTCTTACAATGAGCAGTTCTTC.

This clonotype was detected many times. The chain is built from TRBV28 and TRBJ1-5; 7 bases line up with TRBD1. This CDR3 is 13 amino acids long. Germline CDR1 is MDHEN and CDR2 is SYDVKM. With 4 bases clipped from V and 7 bases from J, the junction kept 4 bases outside the gene matches. Written as DNA, the CDR3 is TGTGCCAGCAGTTCAGGGGGGAGCCAGCCCCAGCATTTT. Translation gives CASSSGGSQPQHF.